A selection of T cell receptor beta chains follows, all from one sample in a study of shared clonotypes between healthy human individuals. Produced via immunoSEQ multiplex PCR; TCRdb's table is partial and in-frame only. Of about 2.3 million clones in the sample, about nine tenths were seen once. Sequencing was performed on naive CD4+ T cells from PBMCs. These receptors were collected from a man aged 18 to 30 in good health. Some clones in this sample may be carry-over from other donors' samples. Each CDR3 is given with its conserved first and last residue. A D gene is named only where the DNA matches it firmly. Part of the rows lack a size; the others show once, few, many or a class for expanded clones.

.	TRBJ2-2	TRBD1	TRBV19	TGTGCCAGTAGGGACAGGAGGAACACCGGGGAGCTGTTTTTT	CASRDRRNTGELFF
.	TRBJ2-1	TRBD2	TRBV9	TGTGCCAGCAGCGCGTACATAGCGGGTCCCATGGGCAATGAGCAGTTCTTC	CASSAYIAGPMGNEQFF
.	TRBJ1-5	.	TRBV18	TGTGCCAGCTCACCCTTGGGACCACCGGCGGGCAATCAGCCCCAGCATTTT	CASSPLGPPAGNQPQHF
.	TRBJ1-2	.	TRBV4-3	TGCGCCAGCAGTTTAGGAGGAACAGGGTCGGGCGATGGCTACACCTTC	CASSLGGTGSGDGYTF
.	TRBJ2-2	TRBD1	TRBV9	TGTGCCAGCAGCGTATACAGGGGAAACACCGGGGAGCTGTTTTTT	CASSVYRGNTGELFF
.	TRBJ1-2	TRBD1	TRBV10-3	TGTGCCACACTGACCGGGACAGGGTTTGGCTACACCTTC	CATLTGTGFGYTF
.	TRBJ1-1	.	TRBV5-5	TGTGCCAGCAGCTTGGGAAACTACAAGACGAACACTGAAGCTTTCTTT	CASSLGNYKTNTEAFF
.	TRBJ1-1	.	TRBV4-3	TGCGCCAGCAGCCGCGGGAGGGTTGGGGCTGAAGCTTTCTTT	CASSRGRVGAEAFF
.	TRBJ1-1	TRBD1	TRBV5-4	TGTGCCAGCAGCCCCCGGACAGGCTTGAACACTGAAGCTTTCTTT	CASSPRTGLNTEAFF
.	TRBJ1-1	.	TRBV11-2	TGTGCCAGCAGCTCCTCGCAGACTGAAGCTTTCTTT	CASSSSQTEAFF
.	TRBJ2-1	.	TRBV6-1	TGTGCCAGCAGGAGGGACTTCCACAATGAGCAGTTCTTC	CASRRDFHNEQFF
.	TRBJ2-6	.	TRBV27	TGTGCCAGCACCTTTAGGGACGGCTCTGGGGCCAACGTCCTGACTTTC	CASTFRDGSGANVLTF
once	TRBJ1-2	.	TRBV29-1	TGCAGCGTCGCACCGGGACCGCAGAATGGCTACACCTTC	CSVAPGPQNGYTF
.	TRBJ2-7	.	TRBV2	TGTGCCAGCAGTGTGTTGGAGCAGTACTTC	CASSVLEQYF
.	TRBJ1-2	TRBD1	TRBV5-1	TGCGCCAGCAGCTTGGGGACCGGACAGGTAATCAGCTACACCTTC	CASSLGTGQVISYTF
.	TRBJ1-2	.	TRBV27	TGTGCCAGCAGTTTATCGCGGGGAGGGGCTAACTATGGCTACACCTTC	CASSLSRGGANYGYTF
.	TRBJ2-1	.	TRBV9	TGTGCCAGCAGCGTAGAGGGTAATAGGGCCACCGAGCAGTTCTTC	CASSVEGNRATEQFF
.	TRBJ2-1	.	TRBV28	TGTGCCAGCAGTTTCGCCTCTCAACAGTTCTTC	CASSFASQQFF
.	TRBJ2-2	TRBD2	TRBV19	TGTGCCAGTAGCATACGACTAGCGGGAGGACCGAACACCGGGGAGCTGTTTTTT	CASSIRLAGGPNTGELFF
.	TRBJ2-2	TRBD1	TRBV6-5	TGTGCCAGCAGGGACAGGGTGGACACCGGGGAGCTGTTTTTT	CASRDRVDTGELFF
.	TRBJ2-3	.	TRBV11-3	TGTGCCAGCAGCTTAGGTCGGCTAGCGATCCCAGATACGCAGTATTTT	CASSLGRLAIPDTQYF
.	TRBJ2-3	.	TRBV9	TGTGCCAGCAGCGTCAGTTTTATGGGCACAGATACGCAGTATTTT	CASSVSFMGTDTQYF